This T cell receptor beta chain is drawn from a study of blood T cell repertoires in COVID-19 (dated by TCRdb to the early 2020s). Broadly, across the study: Samples covering the acute and convalescent phases of COVID-19 were provided by collaborators in the United States, Italy and Spain. The material from the prospective study consisted of cDNA or gDNA derived from T cells, B-cell-depleted T cells, or PBMCs. Subjects who had been exposed to COVID-19, were actively infected with it, or had recovered from it provided the deeply sampled blood TCRbeta repertoires that made up the dataset. A freely available public database, intended as a resource for researchers studying the immune response to SARS-CoV-2, is where the repertoires were released. The samples were drawn from two sources: the first 160 participants of the ongoing ImmuneRACE study, and 950 to 1,500 subjects contributed by 6 global collaborators. Nearly every sample came with metadata listing a de-identified subject ID, COVID-19 status, age in years and sex. Where HLA class I and class II types were available, the types were taken from metadata supplied by the sample provider, not from assay-based typing. Broader findings and caveats from the paper: Clinical and demographic metadata were provided uncurated, with the amount varying by source and participant.

Reading the germline V gene gives CDR1 MNHEY and CDR2 SVGAGI. V is pruned by 5 bases and J by 1 base, leaving 10 bases of the junction without a gene match. The CDR3 holds 16 amino acids from the cysteine to the phenylalanine. This entry keeps only the CDR3 DNA: 48 bases, framed from base 1. Each collaborating institution followed its own protocols to collect whole blood in K2EDTA tubes. Collaborator samples were shipped for TCRbeta analysis as frozen whole blood, isolated PBMCs, or DNA extracted from either sample type. TCRbeta CDR3 regions were amplified from genomic DNA by means of the immunoSEQ Assay, a bias-controlled multiplex PCR. Turning to the authors' computational methods: The number of nucleated cells in each sample was estimated by amplification of reference gene primers within the assay. To quantify the absolute abundance of each unique TCRbeta CDR3 rearrangement, sequence reads were collapsed and filtered. For each sample, productive Simpson clonality was calculated as the square root of Simpson's diversity index across productive rearrangements. Sourced from immuneACCESS, this table was stored by TCRdb with only in-frame sequences that have V and J called. A share of the clones is absent; for the studies checked, an unresolved V gene accounts for under half, and the remainder has no known explanation. That table is the source of V, J and clone size, and D and trimming were worked out from the DNA. The table for this sample lists around 20,000 clones; 84% of them were counted only once. 2.5% to 4% of the sample belongs to the ten largest clones.

As to this clone: Its antigen is not yet known. No base-level quality is on record; no much larger clone is a single base apart.

Recombination linked TRBV6-5 to TRBJ2-5, and 7 junctional nucleotides match TRBD1. This clonotype originated in a man aged 40-50 years with acute or convalescent COVID-19. Sequencing was performed on peripheral blood. The CDR3 has the sequence CASSNWAGGVQETQYF. The DNA sequence is TGTGCCAGCAGTAACTGGGCAGGGGGTGTCCAAGAGACCCAGTACTTC.